What follows describes a single TCR beta chain. Its antigen is still unknown. Isolated RNA was reverse transcribed in full, so expressed TCRB transcripts were sequenced. Sequencing was performed with immunoSEQ multiplex PCR; in TCRdb, only in-frame clones are kept and a portion is missing. This table has 40,000 to 45,000 clones, over 50% appearing once. This record comes from a study of beta chain features in type 1 diabetes. Background on the study: All of the samples together had approximately 99 million sorted cells examined.

The CDR3 spans 13 residues. V lost 3 bases, J lost 2 bases, and 2 bases stayed unmatched. Germline CDR1 SQVTM, CDR2 ANQGSEA. General observations from the study: The question of HLA type influencing TCRB rearrangement was one that remained unresolved here. Type 1 diabetes patients showed a moderate but significant shortening of TCRB CDR3s in all four CD4+ subsets. More deletions and fewer insertions at VDJ junctions were seen in type 1 diabetes patients.

Sequenced input: Tregs from blood. This receptor was taken from a woman under 30 in good health. This chain joins TRBV29-1 and TRBJ2-7; 9 bases agree with TRBD2. In DNA form, the CDR3 reads TGCAGCGTTGAGGCTAGCGGGACCTACGAGCAGTACTTC. The encoded protein is CSVEASGTYEQYF.